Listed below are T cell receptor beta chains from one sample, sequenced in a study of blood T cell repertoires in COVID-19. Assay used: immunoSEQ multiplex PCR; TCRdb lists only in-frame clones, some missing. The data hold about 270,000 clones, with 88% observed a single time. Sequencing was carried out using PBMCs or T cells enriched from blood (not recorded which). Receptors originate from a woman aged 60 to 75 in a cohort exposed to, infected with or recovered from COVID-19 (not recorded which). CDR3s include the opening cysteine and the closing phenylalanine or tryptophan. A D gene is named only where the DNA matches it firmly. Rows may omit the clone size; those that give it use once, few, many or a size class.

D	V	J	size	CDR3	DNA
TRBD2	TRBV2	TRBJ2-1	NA	CASIGTSGNNEQFF	TGTGCCAGCATAGGGACTAGCGGCAACAATGAGCAGTTCTTC
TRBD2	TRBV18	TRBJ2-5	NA	CASSPPTSGRFQETQYF	TGTGCCAGCTCACCACCGACTAGCGGGAGGTTCCAAGAGACCCAGTACTTC
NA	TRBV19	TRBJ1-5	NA	CASSILPLNQPQHF	TGTGCCAGTAGTATTCTTCCCCTCAATCAGCCCCAGCATTTT
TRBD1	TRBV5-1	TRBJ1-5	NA	CASSLGTGDSNQPQHF	TGCGCCAGCAGCCTGGGGACAGGTGATAGCAATCAGCCCCAGCATTTT
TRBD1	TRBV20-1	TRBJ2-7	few	CSASRQGAYSYEQYF	TGCAGTGCTAGTCGACAGGGGGCCTACTCCTACGAGCAGTACTTC
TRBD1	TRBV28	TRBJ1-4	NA	CASKGAVTNEKLFF	TGTGCCAGCAAGGGGGCAGTAACTAATGAAAAACTGTTTTTT
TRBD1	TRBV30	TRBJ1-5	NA	CAWISQGPLNQPQHF	TGTGCCTGGATTTCACAGGGGCCCCTCAATCAGCCCCAGCATTTT
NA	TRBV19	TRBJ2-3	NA	CASSTRRFSDTQYF	TGTGCCAGTAGTACGCGCAGGTTCTCAGATACGCAGTATTTT
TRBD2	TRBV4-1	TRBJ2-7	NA	CASSQAGGTLYEQYF	TGCGCCAGCAGCCAAGCGGGAGGGACGCTGTACGAGCAGTACTTC
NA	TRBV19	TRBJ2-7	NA	CASSPGTAGYEQYF	TGTGCCAGTAGTCCCGGGACTGCTGGCTACGAGCAGTACTTC
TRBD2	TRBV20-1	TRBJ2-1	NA	CSASGLAGNNEQFF	TGCAGTGCTAGTGGACTAGCGGGCAACAATGAGCAGTTCTTC
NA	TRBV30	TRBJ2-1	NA	CAWSVSAGNEQFF	TGTGCCTGGAGTGTAAGCGCTGGCAATGAGCAGTTCTTC
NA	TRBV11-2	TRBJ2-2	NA	CASSPQVNTGELFF	TGTGCCAGCAGCCCTCAGGTGAACACCGGGGAGCTGTTTTTT
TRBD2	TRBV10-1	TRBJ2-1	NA	CASRDGQLAGGEQFF	TGCGCCAGCAGAGACGGACAGTTAGCGGGAGGAGAGCAGTTCTTC
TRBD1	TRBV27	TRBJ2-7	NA	CASSQHGQGAGPWYF	TGTGCCAGCAGTCAACACGGACAGGGGGCTGGACCCTGGTACTTC
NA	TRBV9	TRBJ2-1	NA	CASSVVSGTEQFF	TGTGCCAGCAGCGTAGTGTCGGGAACTGAGCAGTTCTTC
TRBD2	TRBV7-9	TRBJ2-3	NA	CASSLASGGDTQYF	TGTGCCAGCAGCTTAGCTAGCGGGGGAGATACGCAGTATTTT
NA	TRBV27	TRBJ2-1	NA	CASSWAGNSYNEQFF	TGTGCCAGCAGTTGGGCGGGGAACTCCTACAATGAGCAGTTCTTC
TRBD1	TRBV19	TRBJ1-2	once	CASSSRTGPDYGYTF	TGTGCCAGTAGTTCAAGGACAGGTCCTGACTATGGCTACACCTTC
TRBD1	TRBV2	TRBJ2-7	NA	CASSEVDRGTYEQYF	TGTGCCAGCAGTGAAGTGGACAGGGGGACCTACGAGCAGTACTTC
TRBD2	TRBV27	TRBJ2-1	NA	CASSSTGLAEYNEQFF	TGTGCCAGCAGTTCTACGGGACTAGCGGAATACAATGAGCAGTTCTTC
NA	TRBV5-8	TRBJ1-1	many	CASTQIGVNTEAFF	TGTGCCAGCACCCAGATAGGAGTGAACACTGAAGCTTTCTTT
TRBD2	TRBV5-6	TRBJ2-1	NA	CASSPGLAEGGTSYNEQFF	TGTGCCAGCAGCCCGGGACTAGCCGAAGGGGGGACCTCCTACAATGAGCAGTTCTTC
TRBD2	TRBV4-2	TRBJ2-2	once	CASSQVGGTSPLTGELFF	TGTGCCAGCAGCCAAGTCGGCGGGACTAGCCCCCTCACTGGGGAGCTGTTTTTT
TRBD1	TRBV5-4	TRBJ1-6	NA	CASRRQGVGYNSPLHF	TGTGCCAGCAGGCGACAGGGGGTCGGGTATAATTCACCCCTCCACTTT
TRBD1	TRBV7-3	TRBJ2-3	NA	CASSAAGGADTQYF	TGTGCCAGCAGCGCAGCAGGGGGCGCAGATACGCAGTATTTT
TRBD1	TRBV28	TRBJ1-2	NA	CASSLIRGQGFGYTF	TGTGCCAGCAGTTTAATACGGGGACAGGGGTTTGGCTACACCTTC
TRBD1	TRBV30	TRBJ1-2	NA	CAWSVARGVYGYTF	TGTGCCTGGAGTGTAGCCAGGGGGGTCTATGGCTACACCTTC